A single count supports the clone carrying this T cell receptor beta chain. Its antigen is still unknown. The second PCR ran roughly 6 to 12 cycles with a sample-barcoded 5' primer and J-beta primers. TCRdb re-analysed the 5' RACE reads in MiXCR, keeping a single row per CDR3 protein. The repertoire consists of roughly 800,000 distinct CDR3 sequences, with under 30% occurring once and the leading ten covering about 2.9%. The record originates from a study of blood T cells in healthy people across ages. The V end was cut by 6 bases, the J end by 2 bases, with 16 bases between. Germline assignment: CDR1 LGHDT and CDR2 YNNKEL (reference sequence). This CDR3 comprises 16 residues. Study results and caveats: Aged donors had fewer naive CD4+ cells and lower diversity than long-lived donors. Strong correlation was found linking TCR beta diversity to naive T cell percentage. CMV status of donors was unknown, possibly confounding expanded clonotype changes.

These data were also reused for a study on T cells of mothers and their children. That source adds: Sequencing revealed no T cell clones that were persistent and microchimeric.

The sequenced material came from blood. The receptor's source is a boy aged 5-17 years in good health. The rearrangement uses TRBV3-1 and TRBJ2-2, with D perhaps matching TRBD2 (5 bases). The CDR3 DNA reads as TGTGCCAGCAGTCGTGCGGGTTTCAGTAACACCGGGGAGCTGTTTTTT. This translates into CASSRAGFSNTGELFF.